The source of this T cell receptor beta chain is a study of blood T cell repertoires in COVID-19. This clone has only one observation. Authors' data handling: Estimation of nucleated cell counts was performed using reference gene primer amplification. Data came from immunoSEQ multiplex PCR; TCRdb stores just in-frame clones and leaves some out. V and J calls plus clone size are reproduced from that table; the DNA served to infer D and trimming. The repertoire consists of around 150,000 clones, with roughly 80% occurring once and the leading ten covering more than 9.5%. V lost 6 bases and J lost 2, with 4 bases in between. Germline V gene data show CDR1 as MDHEN and CDR2 as SYDVKM. This CDR3 region has 12 residues.

Sequenced sample: PBMCs or T cells enriched from blood (not recorded which). The chain has TRBV28 and TRBJ2-2; D not certain. The TCR comes from a man aged 45-60 years who had recovered from COVID-19. The CDR3 DNA reads TGTGCCAGCAGGTCAAACACCGGGGAGCTGTTTTTT. Translating it yields CASRSNTGELFF.